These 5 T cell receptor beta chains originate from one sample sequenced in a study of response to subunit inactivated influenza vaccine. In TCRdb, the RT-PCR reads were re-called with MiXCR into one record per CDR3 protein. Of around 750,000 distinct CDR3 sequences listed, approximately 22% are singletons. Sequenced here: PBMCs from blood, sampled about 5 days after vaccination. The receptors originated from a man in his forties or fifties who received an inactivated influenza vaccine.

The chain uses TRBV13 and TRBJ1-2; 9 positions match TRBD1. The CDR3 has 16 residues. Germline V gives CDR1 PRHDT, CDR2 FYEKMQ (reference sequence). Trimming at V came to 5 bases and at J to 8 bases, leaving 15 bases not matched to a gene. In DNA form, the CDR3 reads TGTGCCAGCAGCAGCCGACAGGGGGTTAATGGTTACGGCTACACCTTC. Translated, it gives CASSSRQGVNGYGYTF.

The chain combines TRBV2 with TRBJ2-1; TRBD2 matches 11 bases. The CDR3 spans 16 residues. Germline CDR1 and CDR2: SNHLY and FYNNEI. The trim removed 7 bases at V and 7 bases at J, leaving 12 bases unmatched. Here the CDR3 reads CASTGLAGGAGNEQFF. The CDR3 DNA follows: TGTGCCAGCACGGGCCTAGCGGGAGGTGCAGGTAATGAGCAGTTCTTC.

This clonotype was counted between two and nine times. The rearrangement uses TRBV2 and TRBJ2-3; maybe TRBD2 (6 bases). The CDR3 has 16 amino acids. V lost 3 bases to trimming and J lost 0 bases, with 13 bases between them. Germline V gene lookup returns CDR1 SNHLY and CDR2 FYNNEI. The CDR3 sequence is CASSDGGTPSTDTQYF. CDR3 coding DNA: TGTGCCAGCAGTGACGGCGGGACCCCTAGCACAGATACGCAGTATTTT.

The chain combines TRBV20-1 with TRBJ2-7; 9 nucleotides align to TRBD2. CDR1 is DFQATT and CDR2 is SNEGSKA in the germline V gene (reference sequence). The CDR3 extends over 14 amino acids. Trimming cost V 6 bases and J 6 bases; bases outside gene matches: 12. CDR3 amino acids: CSAPWREGGGEQYF. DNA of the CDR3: TGCAGTGCCCCGTGGCGGGAGGGCGGCGGCGAGCAGTACTTC.

As DNA, the CDR3 is TGTGCCAGCAGTTATGGACAGGAAACTAATGAAAAACTGTTTTTT. It encodes CASSYGQETNEKLFF. This chain uses TRBV12-3 or TRBV12-4 with TRBJ1-4, with 7 bases fitting TRBD1. The ends lost 4 bases at V and 1 base at J; junction bases unmatched: 3. The CDR3 is made up of 15 amino acids.